This is a list of T cell receptor beta chains from one sample in a study of cytomegalovirus exposure and HLA in healthy donors. The assay was immunoSEQ multiplex PCR, and TCRdb's table has in-frame clones only and misses some. This sample yields 140,000 to 150,000 clones, of which roughly 10% are seen a single time; 1.8% belongs to the top ten. The sample was PBMCs. The receptors come from a man over 45 in good health and CMV-seronegative. Each CDR3 is given with its conserved first and last residue. A D gene is named only where the DNA matches it firmly. The size entry is marked missing in some rows and otherwise reads once, few, many or a size class.

J: TRBJ1-6; size: few; D: -; V: TRBV29-1; DNA: TGCAGCGTTGAATGTGGTCAGTATAATTCACCCCTCCACTTT; CDR3: CSVECGQYNSPLHF
J: TRBJ1-5; size: few; D: -; V: TRBV5-1; DNA: TGCGCCAGCAGCCCGGGCGGGGGCAATCAGCCCCAGCATTTT; CDR3: CASSPGGGNQPQHF
J: TRBJ1-1; size: -; D: TRBD1; V: TRBV2; DNA: TGTGCCAGCAGTGAAACTGCAGGGGGAACTGAAGCTTTCTTT; CDR3: CASSETAGGTEAFF
J: TRBJ2-1; size: few; D: TRBD2; V: TRBV27; DNA: TGTGCCAGCAGTTTAAGCGGGGGGCCCCATGAGCAGTTCTTC; CDR3: CASSLSGGPHEQFF
J: TRBJ2-3; size: -; D: -; V: TRBV11-2; DNA: TGTGCCAGCAGCTTAGAGGCAGGGGTGGCAGATACGCAGTATTTT; CDR3: CASSLEAGVADTQYF
J: TRBJ2-7; size: -; D: TRBD2; V: TRBV4-1; DNA: TGCGCCAGCAGCCCAGGGACTAGCGGGGCCTACGAGCAGTACTTC; CDR3: CASSPGTSGAYEQYF
J: TRBJ2-1; size: -; D: TRBD2; V: TRBV2; DNA: TGTGCCAGCAGATCGGGACTAGATGGGGATGAGCAGTTCTTC; CDR3: CASRSGLDGDEQFF
J: TRBJ1-1; size: -; D: -; V: TRBV11-2; DNA: TGTGCCAGCAGCTTAGTGACAGAGAACACTGAAGCTTTCTTT; CDR3: CASSLVTENTEAFF
J: TRBJ1-1; size: -; D: -; V: TRBV4-1; DNA: TGCGCCAGCAGGAGGGACACTCCGAACACTGAAGCTTTCTTT; CDR3: CASRRDTPNTEAFF
J: TRBJ2-3; size: few; D: -; V: TRBV28; DNA: TGTGCCAGCACCCTCCCCTATTTGGGGAGTGATACGCAGTATTTT; CDR3: CASTLPYLGSDTQYF
J: TRBJ2-3; size: -; D: -; V: TRBV2; DNA: TGTGCCAGCAGTGATGGGAGGATGACAGATACGCAGTATTTT; CDR3: CASSDGRMTDTQYF
J: TRBJ1-4; size: few; D: -; V: TRBV27; DNA: TGTGCCAGCAGTTCCCTCGGGGTCAGAGAAAAACTGTTTTTT; CDR3: CASSSLGVREKLFF
J: TRBJ1-5; size: -; D: -; V: TRBV14; DNA: TGTGCCAGCAGCCAAGCCCCACCACGGGGGGCGGCTCAGCCCCAGCATTTT; CDR3: CASSQAPPRGAAQPQHF
J: TRBJ1-4; size: -; D: TRBD1; V: TRBV2; DNA: TGTGCCAGCAGTATACAGGGGTATGAAAAACTGTTTTTT; CDR3: CASSIQGYEKLFF
J: TRBJ2-6; size: few; D: TRBD1; V: TRBV30; DNA: TGTGCCTGGAACAGGGGAACGGGGGCCAACGTCCTGACTTTC; CDR3: CAWNRGTGANVLTF
J: TRBJ1-4; size: -; D: TRBD1; V: TRBV5-1; DNA: TGCGCCAGCAGCTTTAGGGACAGGGGGTCGAGGGAAAAACTGTTTTTT; CDR3: CASSFRDRGSREKLFF
J: TRBJ2-1; size: -; D: TRBD2; V: TRBV5-6; DNA: TGTGCCAGCAGCCCTAGCGGATTACTCTACAATGAGCAGTTCTTC; CDR3: CASSPSGLLYNEQFF
J: TRBJ2-7; size: few; D: -; V: TRBV5-4; DNA: TGTGCCAGCAGCTTGGCCGGGGGCTCCTACGAGCAGTACTTC; CDR3: CASSLAGGSYEQYF
J: TRBJ2-7; size: few; D: TRBD2; V: TRBV5-1; DNA: TGCGCCAGCAGCTTGGTGTCGGGACTAGTGTACGAGCAGTACTTC; CDR3: CASSLVSGLVYEQYF
J: TRBJ2-3; size: -; D: -; V: TRBV18; DNA: TGTGCCAGCTCACCACAAGGGGGTCGGGATACGCAGTATTTT; CDR3: CASSPQGGRDTQYF
J: TRBJ1-1; size: -; D: TRBD1; V: TRBV6-5; DNA: TGTGCCAGCAGTTCCTGGACAGGGCCCCCTGAAGCTTTCTTT; CDR3: CASSSWTGPPEAFF
J: TRBJ2-5; size: few; D: TRBD2; V: TRBV5-6; DNA: TGTGCCAGCAGCCAGGGACTAGTGGGATGGGAGACCCAGTACTTC; CDR3: CASSQGLVGWETQYF
J: TRBJ2-7; size: -; D: -; V: TRBV28; DNA: TGTGCCAGCAGTTTACCCAGGGCCTACGAGCAGTACTTC; CDR3: CASSLPRAYEQYF
J: TRBJ1-2; size: few; D: TRBD1; V: TRBV7-9; DNA: TGTGCCAGCAGCGGCGGAATCGGACAGGGCGCTAACTATGGCTACACCTTC; CDR3: CASSGGIGQGANYGYTF
J: TRBJ2-1; size: -; D: -; V: TRBV28; DNA: TGTGCCAGCAGAACCGGGACATACAATGAGCAGTTCTTC; CDR3: CASRTGTYNEQFF
J: TRBJ2-1; size: -; D: -; V: TRBV5-1; DNA: TGCGCCAGCAGCTTGGGCCCAATTATGGGCGGGTATTACAATGAGCAGTTCTTC; CDR3: CASSLGPIMGGYYNEQFF
J: TRBJ2-1; size: few; D: TRBD1; V: TRBV6-6; DNA: TGTGCCAGCAGTTACGGAGGCCAGGGGGCCAATGAGCAGTTCTTC; CDR3: CASSYGGQGANEQFF
J: TRBJ1-2; size: -; D: -; V: TRBV4-1; DNA: TGCGCCAGCAGCCACGTCCTGGACAGCTATGGCTACACCTTC; CDR3: CASSHVLDSYGYTF
J: TRBJ2-3; size: -; D: -; V: TRBV28; DNA: TGTGCCAGCAGTCTTCCGGGACACACAGATACGCAGTATTTT; CDR3: CASSLPGHTDTQYF
J: TRBJ1-3; size: few; D: TRBD1; V: TRBV2; DNA: TGTGCCAGCAGAGCGACAGGGACCCCTGGAAACACCATATATTTT; CDR3: CASRATGTPGNTIYF
J: TRBJ1-6; size: -; D: -; V: TRBV30; DNA: TGTGCCTGGAGTAAACAGTATAATTCACCCCTCCACTTT; CDR3: CAWSKQYNSPLHF
J: TRBJ2-7; size: few; D: -; V: TRBV27; DNA: TGTGCCAGACCCTCTTCGCGGAGGCCCGAGCAGTACTTC; CDR3: CARPSSRRPEQYF
J: TRBJ2-2; size: few; D: TRBD2; V: TRBV6-5; DNA: TGTGCCAGCACCCTAGCGGGAGTAGGCACCGGGGAGCTGTTTTTT; CDR3: CASTLAGVGTGELFF
J: TRBJ1-3; size: few; D: -; V: TRBV25-1; DNA: TGTGCTAGTAACATGGGGGGGGAAGCCATATATTTT; CDR3: CASNMGGEAIYF
J: TRBJ1-2; size: -; D: -; V: TRBV9; DNA: TGTGCCAGCAGCGTAGGCCGGGACACGTTTGGCTACACCTTC; CDR3: CASSVGRDTFGYTF
J: TRBJ2-4; size: -; D: -; V: TRBV28; DNA: TGTGCCAGCAGTTTCCCCGGGACAACCGCCGGGAACATTCAGTACTTC; CDR3: CASSFPGTTAGNIQYF
J: TRBJ2-7; size: few; D: -; V: TRBV6-5; DNA: TGTGCCAGCAGTTACCGGACAGAGGGGTACGAGCAGTACTTC; CDR3: CASSYRTEGYEQYF
J: TRBJ2-7; size: -; D: -; V: TRBV28; DNA: TGTGCCAGCAGTTTATGGGGTCCACAGGGCTCCGAGCAGTACTTC; CDR3: CASSLWGPQGSEQYF
J: TRBJ1-2; size: -; D: -; V: TRBV29-1; DNA: TGCAGCGTGATCGCTGGTCAGGGGAACTATGGCTACACCTTC; CDR3: CSVIAGQGNYGYTF
J: TRBJ2-5; size: few; D: TRBD2; V: TRBV2; DNA: TGTGCCAGCAGTGAAGTAGCGGGGGTTGTGGAGACCCAGTACTTC; CDR3: CASSEVAGVVETQYF
J: TRBJ1-6; size: -; D: -; V: TRBV11-1; DNA: TGTGCCAGCAGCTTAGTGGAGTATAATTCACCCCTCCACTTT; CDR3: CASSLVEYNSPLHF
J: TRBJ1-2; size: -; D: -; V: TRBV5-6; DNA: TGTGCCAGCAGCCACGGGCGGGGGGCGCTTAACTATGGCTACACCTTC; CDR3: CASSHGRGALNYGYTF
J: TRBJ1-3; size: few; D: -; V: TRBV5-6; DNA: TGTGCCAGCAGCTTGGGCCGGGGAACCATATATTTT; CDR3: CASSLGRGTIYF
J: TRBJ1-5; size: few; D: TRBD1; V: TRBV30; DNA: TGTGCCTGGAGTCGACAGGGACATAGCAATCAGCCCCAGCATTTT; CDR3: CAWSRQGHSNQPQHF
J: TRBJ1-3; size: -; D: -; V: TRBV2; DNA: TGTGCCAGCAGTGCCCAGGGCTCTGGAAACACCATATATTTT; CDR3: CASSAQGSGNTIYF
J: TRBJ1-1; size: -; D: -; V: TRBV6-6; DNA: TGTGCCAGCAGTCCGCAGACAACCACTGAAGCTTTCTTT; CDR3: CASSPQTTTEAFF